This record concerns one TCR beta chain sequence. The sample is drawn from a study of blood T cell repertoires in COVID-19. TCRdb's copy holds only in-frame clones and misses some; the assay was immunoSEQ multiplex PCR. The table shows under 130,000 clones, with about 75% occurring only once. Unmatched junction bases numbered 5, after V lost 1 base and J lost 5 bases. From germline, CDR1 is SGHNT and CDR2 YENEEA. The CDR3 runs to 15 residues. V gene TRBV11-3 combines with J gene TRBJ2-5; TRBD2 matches 9 bases. The TCR originated in a woman in her 70s with acute or convalescent COVID-19. The sequencing input was peripheral blood. The CDR3 is CASSLAGSGGETQYF. DNA for the CDR3: TGTGCCAGCAGCTTAGCTGGTAGCGGGGGTGAGACCCAGTACTTC.